The clone carrying this T cell receptor (beta chain) occurred once. TCRdb's table, derived via immunoSEQ multiplex PCR, lists solely in-frame clones and lacks some. The sample lists 25,000 to 30,000 clones; 75% to 90% were seen once. The sample is drawn from a study of T cell changes during pregnancy in multiple sclerosis. The CDR3 has 16 amino acids. The TCR sequence derives from a female donor with multiple sclerosis, enrolled in a pregnancy study. This chain connects TRBV21-1 to TRBJ2-7; TRBD2, the D gene given by the table, was not confirmed from the DNA. TRBV21-1 is tagged as a pseudogene. Sequenced here: CD4+ T cells from peripheral blood mononuclear cells, sampled in the second trimester of pregnancy. CDR3 residues: CASSKSHGVSSYEQYF. The DNA for the CDR3 is TGTGCCAGCAGCAAATCTCACGGGGTGAGCTCCTACGAGCAGTACTTC.